This T cell receptor beta chain was documented in a study of blood T cells in healthy people across ages. This CDR3 spans 15 amino acids. CDR1 LGHNA and CDR2 YSLEER come from the germline V gene. V lost 1 base and J lost 13; bases outside the gene matches: 14. A second PCR, run for about 6 to 11 cycles, used a sample-barcoded 5' primer plus a J-beta primer mix. MiXCR was run by TCRdb on the 5' RACE reads, yielding one entry per CDR3 protein. The sample yields about 810,000 distinct CDR3 sequences, about 36% seen once. The TCR was taken from a man younger than 35 in good health. This chain uses TRBV4-3 with TRBJ2-5, with TRBD1 matching over 8 bases. The sequenced sample was blood. The CDR3 DNA is TGCGCCAGCAGCCAAGGTACCCCCGACAGGGGAGTCCGGTACTTC. This codes for CASSQGTPDRGVRYF.